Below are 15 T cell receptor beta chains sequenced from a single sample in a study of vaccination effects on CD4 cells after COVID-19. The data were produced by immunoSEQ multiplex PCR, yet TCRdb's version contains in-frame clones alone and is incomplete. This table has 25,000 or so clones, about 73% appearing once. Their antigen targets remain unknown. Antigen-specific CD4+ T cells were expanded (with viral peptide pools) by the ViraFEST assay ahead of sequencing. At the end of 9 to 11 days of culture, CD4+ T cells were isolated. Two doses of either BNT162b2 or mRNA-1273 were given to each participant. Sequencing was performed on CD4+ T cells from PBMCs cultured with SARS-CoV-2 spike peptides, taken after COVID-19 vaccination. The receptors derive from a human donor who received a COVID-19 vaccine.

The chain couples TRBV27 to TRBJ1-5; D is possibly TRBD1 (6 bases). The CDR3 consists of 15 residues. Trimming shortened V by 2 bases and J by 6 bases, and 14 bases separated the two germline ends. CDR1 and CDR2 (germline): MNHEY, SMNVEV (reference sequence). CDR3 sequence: CASSLRQDRGQPQHF. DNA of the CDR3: TGTGCCAGCAGTTTACGACAGGACCGGGGTCAGCCCCAGCATTTT.

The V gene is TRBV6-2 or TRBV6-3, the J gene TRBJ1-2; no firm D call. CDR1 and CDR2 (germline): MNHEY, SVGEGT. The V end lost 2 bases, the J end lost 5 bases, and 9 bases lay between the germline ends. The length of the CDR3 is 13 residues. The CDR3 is CASSYRGPYGYTF. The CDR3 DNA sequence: TGTGCCAGCAGTTACCGAGGGCCGTATGGCTACACCTTC.

In DNA, the CDR3 is TGTGCCAGCTCACCTCTGAAGGGGAATGAGCAGTTCTTC. This codes for CASSPLKGNEQFF. The J gene is TRBJ2-1, the V gene TRBV18, with D possibly TRBD1 on 5 matching bases. This CDR3 contains 13 residues. V was trimmed by 3 bases and J by 7 bases, leaving 10 bases between them. Germline V gives CDR1 KGHSH, CDR2 LQKENI.

This CDR3 reads CAWSLTPAPDTQYF. CDR3 DNA: TGTGCCTGGAGTCTTACACCAGCACCAGATACGCAGTATTTT. The chain uses TRBV30 and TRBJ2-3, with D hard to call. Trimming removed 2 bases at V and 4 bases at J, with 13 bases between. The CDR3 loop spans 14 amino acids. The V gene's germline CDR1 is GTSNPN and CDR2 SVGIG (reference sequence).

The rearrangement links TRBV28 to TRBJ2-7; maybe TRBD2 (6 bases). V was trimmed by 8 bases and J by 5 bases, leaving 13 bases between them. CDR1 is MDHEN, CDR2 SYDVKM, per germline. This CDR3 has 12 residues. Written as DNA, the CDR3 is TGTGCCAGCCGCGGGACTGTAAACGAGCAGTACTTC. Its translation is CASRGTVNEQYF. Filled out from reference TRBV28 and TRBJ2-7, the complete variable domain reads DVKVTQSSRYLVKRTGEKVFLECVQDMDHENMFWYRQDPGLGLRLIYFSYDVKMKEKGDIPEGYSVSREKKERFSLILESASTNQTSMYLCASRGTVNEQYFGPGTRLTVT.

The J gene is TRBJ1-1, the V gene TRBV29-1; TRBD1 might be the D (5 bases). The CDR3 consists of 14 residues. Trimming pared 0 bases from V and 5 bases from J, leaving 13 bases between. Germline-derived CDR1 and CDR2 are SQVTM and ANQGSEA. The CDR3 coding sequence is TGCAGCGTTGAAGAACGGCCAGGGAATACTGAAGCTTTCTTT. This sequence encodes CSVEERPGNTEAFF.

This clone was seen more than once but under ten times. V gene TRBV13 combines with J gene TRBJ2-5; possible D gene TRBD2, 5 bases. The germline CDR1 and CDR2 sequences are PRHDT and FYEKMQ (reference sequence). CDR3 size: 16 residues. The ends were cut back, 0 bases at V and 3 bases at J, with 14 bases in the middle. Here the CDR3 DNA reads TGTGCCAGCAGCTTAGGCCCCGGTACTAGGAAAGAGACCCAGTACTTC. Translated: CASSLGPGTRKETQYF. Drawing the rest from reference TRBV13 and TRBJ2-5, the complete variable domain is AAGVIQSPRHLIKEKRETATLKCYPIPRHDTVYWYQQGPGQDPQFLISFYEKMQSDKGSIPDRFSAQQFSDYHSELNMSSLELGDSALYFCASSLGPGTRKETQYFGPGTRLLVL.

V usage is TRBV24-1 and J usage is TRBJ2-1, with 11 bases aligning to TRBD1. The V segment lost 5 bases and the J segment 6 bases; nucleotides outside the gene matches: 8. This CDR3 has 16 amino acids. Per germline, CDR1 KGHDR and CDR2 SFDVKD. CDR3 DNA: TGTGCCACCAGTGCGGTTACCGGGACAGGGGGCAATGAGCAGTTCTTC. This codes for CATSAVTGTGGNEQFF.

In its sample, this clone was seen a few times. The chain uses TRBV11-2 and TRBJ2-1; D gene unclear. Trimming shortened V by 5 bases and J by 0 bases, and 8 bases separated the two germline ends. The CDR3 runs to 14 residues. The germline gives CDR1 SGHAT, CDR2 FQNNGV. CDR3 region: CASSTRVSYNEQFF. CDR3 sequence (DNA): TGTGCCAGCAGCACGAGAGTCTCCTACAATGAGCAGTTCTTC.

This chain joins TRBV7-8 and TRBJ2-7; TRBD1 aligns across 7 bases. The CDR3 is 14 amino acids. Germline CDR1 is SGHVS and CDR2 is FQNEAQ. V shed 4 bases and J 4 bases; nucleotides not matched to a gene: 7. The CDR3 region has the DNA TGTGCCAGCAGCTCCGACAGGGTGGGGTACGAGCAGTACTTC. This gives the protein CASSSDRVGYEQYF.

The CDR3 here is CASSSPRGGAYEQYF. DNA of the CDR3: TGTGCCAGCAGTTCCCCTCGAGGGGGGGCCTACGAGCAGTACTTC. This sequence joins TRBV7-8 and TRBJ2-7, with D possibly being TRBD2 (7 bases). Per the germline V gene, CDR1 is SGHVS and CDR2 is FQNEAQ. The CDR3 is 15 residues long. Trimming cost V 6 bases and J 2 bases, with 17 bases left between them. Full variable domain (rest looked up from reference TRBV7-8 and TRBJ2-7): GAGVSQSPRYKVAKRGQDVALRCDPISGHVSLFWYQQALGQGPEFLTYFQNEAQLDKSGLPSDRFFAERPEGSVSTLKIQRTQQEDSAVYLCASSSPRGGAYEQYFGPGTRLTVT.

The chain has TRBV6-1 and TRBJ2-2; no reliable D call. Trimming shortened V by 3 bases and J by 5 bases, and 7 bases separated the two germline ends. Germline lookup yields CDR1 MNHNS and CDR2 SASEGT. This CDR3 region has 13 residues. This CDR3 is CASSDSHTGELFF. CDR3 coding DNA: TGTGCCAGCAGTGATTCTCATACCGGGGAGCTGTTTTTT.

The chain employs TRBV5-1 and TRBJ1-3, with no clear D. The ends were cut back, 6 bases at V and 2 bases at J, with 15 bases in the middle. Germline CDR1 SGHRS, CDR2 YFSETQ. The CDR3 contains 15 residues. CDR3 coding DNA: TGCGCCAGCACCCTGAGGTCCGGGACTGGAAACACCATATATTTT. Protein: CASTLRSGTGNTIYF.

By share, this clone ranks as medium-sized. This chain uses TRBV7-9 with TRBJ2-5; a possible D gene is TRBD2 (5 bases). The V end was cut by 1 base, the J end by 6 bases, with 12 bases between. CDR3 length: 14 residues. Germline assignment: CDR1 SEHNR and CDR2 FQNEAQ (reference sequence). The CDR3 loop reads CASSLDLGVQTQYF. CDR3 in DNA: TGTGCCAGCAGCTTAGATCTCGGGGTGCAGACCCAGTACTTC. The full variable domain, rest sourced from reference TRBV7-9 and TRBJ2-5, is DTGVSQNPRHKITKRGQNVTFRCDPISEHNRLYWYRQTLGQGPEFLTYFQNEAQLEKSRLLSDRFSAERPKGSFSTLEIQRTEQGDSAMYLCASSLDLGVQTQYFGPGTRLLVL.

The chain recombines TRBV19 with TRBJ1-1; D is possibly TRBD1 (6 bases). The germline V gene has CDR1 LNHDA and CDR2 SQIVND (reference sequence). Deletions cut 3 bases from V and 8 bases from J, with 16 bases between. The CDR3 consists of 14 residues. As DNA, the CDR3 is TGTGCCAGTAGTATCAAACAGGGATTGGGCGAAGCTTTCTTT. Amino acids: CASSIKQGLGEAFF.